This T cell receptor beta chain was sequenced in a study of blood T cell repertoires in COVID-19. The overall study: The United States, Italy and Spain were the sources of the acute and convalescent COVID-19 samples. PBMCs, B-cell-depleted T cells, or T cells provided the cDNA or gDNA that made up the material.

Authors' data handling: Estimation of nucleated cell counts was performed using reference gene primer amplification. TCRdb keeps only in-frame clones here, not all; method: immunoSEQ multiplex PCR. Clone size and V and J calls were adopted from that table, with D and trimming inferred from the DNA. Seen here are about 86,000 clones, around 80% observed once, and the top ten hold about 1.2%. There are 14 residues in the CDR3. The germline V gene encodes CDR1 KGHDR and CDR2 SFDVKD. V was shortened by 4 bases and J by 8 bases, with 16 bases between the two germline ends. Sequencing was carried out using peripheral blood. The chain employs TRBV24-1 and TRBJ1-2; maybe TRBD1 (6 bases). This TCR was recovered from a woman older than 75 with acute or convalescent COVID-19. The CDR3 sequence is CATSDGQPFEGYTF. The DNA of the CDR3 is TGTGCCACCAGTGACGGACAGCCCTTTGAAGGCTACACCTTC.